A single sample is the source of the 7 T cell receptor beta chains below, sequenced in a study of blood T cell repertoires in COVID-19. The protocol was immunoSEQ multiplex PCR, while the TCRdb copy is restricted to in-frame clones and leaves out a portion. The profile shows around 100,000 clones, 84% of them singletons. The source material was peripheral blood. These receptors were obtained from a man aged 55 to 69 with acute or convalescent COVID-19.

The chain couples TRBV6-6 to TRBJ2-2, with TRBD2 matching 7 bases. Germline CDR1 and CDR2: MNHNY and SVGAGI (reference sequence). The CDR3 contains 13 residues. V dropped 6 bases and J dropped 6; count of bases not matched to a gene: 4. The CDR3 DNA follows: TGTGCCAGCAGCCCGGGGGGAGCCGGGGAGCTGTTTTTT. This encodes CASSPGGAGELFF.

The chain employs TRBV6-5 and TRBJ2-3, with D possibly being TRBD2 (5 bases). Per germline, CDR1 MNHEY and CDR2 SVGAGI. The CDR3 is made up of 15 amino acids. V was trimmed by 5 bases and J by 1 base, leaving 13 bases between them. Here the CDR3 DNA reads TGTGCCAGCAGTCCCGGAGGAGCACGCACAGATACGCAGTATTTT. This codes for CASSPGGARTDTQYF.

The genes are TRBV28 and TRBJ2-7; D may be TRBD2 (6 bases). CDR3 length equals 13 residues. V was cut by 10 bases and J by 3 bases, with 16 bases left in between. From germline, CDR1 is MDHEN and CDR2 SYDVKM. CDR3 sequence reads: CAIKGLPSYEQYF. The CDR3 coding sequence is TGTGCCATCAAGGGACTCCCAAGCTACGAGCAGTACTTC.

This chain connects TRBV19 to TRBJ2-6, with a weak D call TRBD1 (6 bases). There are 15 residues in the CDR3. The germline V and J ends were trimmed by 3 bases and 2 bases, with 8 bases remaining between them. Germline V lookup: CDR1 LNHDA, CDR2 SQIVND (reference sequence). CDR3 loop: CASSIGTTGANVLTF. In DNA, the CDR3 is TGTGCCAGTAGTATCGGGACAACTGGGGCCAACGTCCTGACTTTC.

This chain uses TRBV6-2 or TRBV6-3 with TRBJ1-1, with unresolved D. CDR1 and CDR2 from the germline V gene are MNHEY and SVGEGT. V gave up 4 bases and J gave up 1 base, with 10 bases separating them. This CDR3 spans 14 amino acids. The CDR3 region has the DNA TGTGCCAGCAGTTTAACCCAGCGGAACACTGAAGCTTTCTTT. The encoded protein is CASSLTQRNTEAFF.

This clone was seen only once. V gene TRBV3-1 (or the pseudogene TRBV3-2) combines with J gene TRBJ1-1; the D gene is possibly TRBD1 (5 bases). V shed 1 base and J shed 3 bases, with 9 bases lying between them. CDR1 and CDR2 (germline): LGHDT, YNNKEL (reference sequence). CDR3 length equals 14 residues. The CDR3 loop reads CASSQAGFDTEAFF. The CDR3 nucleotides read TGTGCCAGCAGCCAAGCAGGGTTCGACACTGAAGCTTTCTTT.

The J gene is TRBJ2-3, the V gene TRBV5-1; TRBD1 aligns across 8 bases. From germline, CDR1 is SGHRS and CDR2 YFSETQ. Trimming cost V 6 bases and J 5 bases; bases outside gene matches: 8. The CDR3 runs 14 residues. The CDR3 spells CASNPAGQGDTQYF. The CDR3, as DNA: TGCGCCAGCAACCCTGCAGGACAGGGAGATACGCAGTATTTT.